This TCR beta chain was recorded in a study of T cell responses to AZD1222 COVID-19 vaccine (dated by TCRdb to the early 2020s). For context, the study as a whole: AZD1222 recipients given second doses at about 4 weeks or at about 12 weeks were pooled, since spike-specific TCR depth and breadth were not found to differ between the two schedules. TCR sequencing covered 230 or so trial participants: 200 to 220 given two doses of AZD1222 and 26 given two doses of MenACWY control vaccine. Trial participants were enrolled by age into 18-55, 56-69 and 70-plus year subgroups, with roughly 160, 29 and 62 TCR-sequenced participants respectively. What the study reported, not specific to this receptor: Because no samples from the day 14 peak response were available, repertoires could be characterized only after the peak T cell response. In the small 56-69-year group, the increase in depth fell short of significance, most likely because of low power. Conclusions about previously exposed vaccinees are limited, since just five or six AZD1222 recipients were seropositive for SARS-CoV-2 at baseline. Participants were mostly white British, with more females than males. The authors suggested clonal diversity may have been underestimated. The whole spike protein was spanned by vaccine-associated CD4 TCRs, and dominant responses were seen in regions 160-218 and 743-854. Reportedly, close to half of the unique spike-specific TCRs recognized epitopes lying outside the regions that are mutated in the B.1.351 and B.1.1.7 variants. After two AZD1222 doses, spike-specific TCR breadth and depth were significantly higher than at day 0 and than in MenACWY recipients.

V loses 8 bases at its end and J loses 4 bases; junction bases beyond the gene matches: 4. Taken from the germline V gene, the CDR1 and CDR2 loops are SGHNT and YENEEA. The cysteine opens and the phenylalanine closes a CDR3 of 13 amino acids. Only CDR3 DNA remains: 39 bases, in frame from the first base. The CDR3 regions of human TCRbeta chains were analyzed by immunosequencing. Per the authors' processing: Repertoire TCRs were matched against a reference library of SARS-CoV-2-specific TCRs generated with the MIRA antigen-specificity platform. Breadth was defined as the fraction of unique TCRs that were SARS-CoV-2-associated. Depth was defined as the fraction of total T cells that were SARS-CoV-2-associated. Using the MIRA data, each spike-specific TCR was assigned both to the spike region to which the TCR was reactive and to a CD4 or CD8 class. Log10-transformed breadth and depth values were compared by one-way ANOVA with Sidak's multiple comparisons tests. Here the immuneACCESS table is served through TCRdb, limited to in-frame sequences with V and J called. Missing clones are a known gap in these copies; in checked studies unresolved V genes cover under half, and the rest lacks a known reason. The D gene and trimming were derived from the DNA, and the V and J assignments and clone size from that table. For this sample there are about 130,000 clones; roughly 90% appear just once. Jointly, the top ten make up roughly 1.5% of the sample.

The sample's time point label, in plain terms: baseline before first vaccination. The vaccinee samples were drawn from two UK trials, COV001 and COV002, one of which was a single-blind randomized controlled phase 2/3 trial testing AZD1222 (ChAdOx1 nCoV-19) in healthy adults. For TCRbeta chain sequencing, PBMC samples were collected from trial participants at day 0 and at day 28 after the second dose. This clone was detected once. What antigen it recognizes has not been identified. No much larger clone exists at a distance of one base, and base qualities are not known. This clonotype originated in an adult in good health. The sequence joins TRBV11-3 to TRBJ1-1; 10 bases in the middle match TRBD1. The sample was peripheral blood, taken on day 0 of AZD1222 vaccination. CDR3 region: CASGGQGSTEAFF. The DNA reads TGTGCCAGCGGGGGACAGGGGTCCACTGAAGCTTTCTTT.